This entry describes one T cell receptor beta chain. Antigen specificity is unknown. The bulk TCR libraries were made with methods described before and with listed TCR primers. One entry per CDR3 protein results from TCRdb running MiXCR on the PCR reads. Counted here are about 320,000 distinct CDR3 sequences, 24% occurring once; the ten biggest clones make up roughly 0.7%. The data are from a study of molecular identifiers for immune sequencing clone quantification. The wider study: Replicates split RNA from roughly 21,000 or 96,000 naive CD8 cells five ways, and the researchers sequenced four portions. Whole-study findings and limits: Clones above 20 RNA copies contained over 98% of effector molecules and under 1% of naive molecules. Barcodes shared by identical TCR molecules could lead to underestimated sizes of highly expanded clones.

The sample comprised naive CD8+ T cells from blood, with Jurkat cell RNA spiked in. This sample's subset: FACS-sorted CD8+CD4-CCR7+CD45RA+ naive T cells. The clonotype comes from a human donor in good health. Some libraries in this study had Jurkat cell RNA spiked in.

The CDR3 sequence is CAWDPGSSYNEQFF. In DNA, the CDR3 is TGTGCCTGGGACCCCGGGAGCTCCTACAATGAGCAGTTCTTC. This sequence joins TRBV30 and TRBJ2-1, with a tentative D call TRBD2 (6 bases). Between the trimmed V and J ends, which lost 5 bases and 0 bases, there was a span of 11 bases. CDR1 GTSNPN and CDR2 SVGIG come from the germline V gene (reference sequence). The CDR3 runs 14 residues.